This T cell receptor beta chain emerged from a study of cytomegalovirus exposure and HLA in healthy donors. The overall study: The approximately 120 validation repertoires used the same platform as the roughly 670 first-cohort repertoires, a later analysis reported.

The donors belonged to the roughly 110-subject validation cohort, separate from the approximately 670-subject first cohort. This CDR3 is 15 amino acids long. Study observations and caveats: Most TCR sequences proved rare, with some public TCRs found in many donors. First-cohort TCR clusters were later found to tend to co-occur in the roughly 120 validation repertoires.

This clone was picked up one time. The target antigen is unknown. Assay: immunoSEQ multiplex PCR; the TCRdb copy retains only in-frame clones and omits some. The data show approximately 98,000 clones, approximately 96% seen once. Material: PBMCs. The receptor was derived from a woman under 30 in good health and CMV-seronegative. This chain connects TRBV21-1 to TRBJ1-6; the table assigns TRBD1, which was not confirmed against the DNA. TRBV21-1 is flagged as a pseudogene. The CDR3 protein is CASSRYRGDNSPLHF. CDR3 nucleotides: TGTGCCAGCAGCCGATACAGGGGGGATAATTCACCCCTCCACTTT.